This TCR beta chain comes out of a study of early T cells in non-severe SARS-CoV-2 infection. Individual cDNA molecules received unique molecular identifiers during library preparation. TCRdb analysed the 5' RACE reads with MiXCR anew, one entry per CDR3 protein. The sample comprises around 60,000 distinct CDR3 sequences, under 15% of which are singletons, and less than 4.5% rests with the top ten. Trimming took 1 base from V and 4 from J; bases not matched to a gene: 6. The CDR3 extends over 14 amino acids. Germline-derived CDR1 and CDR2 are DFQATT and SNEGSKA (reference sequence). Sequencing was performed on whole blood. V gene TRBV20-1 combines with J gene TRBJ1-2, with TRBD1 identical over 7 bases. This clonotype was obtained from an adult who was a healthcare worker with PCR-confirmed SARS-CoV-2 infection or an uninfected control (not recorded which). This CDR3 is CSARGTGTAYGYTF. For the CDR3, the DNA is TGCAGTGCTAGAGGTACAGGGACAGCCTATGGCTACACCTTC.